This paragraph reports one T cell receptor (beta chain). The antigen is undetermined. MiXCR, applied by TCRdb to the reads, yields one record per CDR3 protein. The sample has 450,000 to 650,000 distinct CDR3 sequences; 40% are singletons. The V and J ends lost 1 base and 6 bases respectively, with 14 bases between them. The germline CDR1 and CDR2 sequences are LGHNA and YNFKEQ. This CDR3 contains 15 residues. The record originates from a study of T cell repertoires in cytomegalovirus infection. This sequence was found in a human donor in good health (CMV status not recorded). Some clones in this sample may be carry-over from other donors' samples. The sample consisted of cultured PBMCs, taken from culture after CMV antigen stimulation. The chain recombines TRBV4-2 with TRBJ2-3, with a weak D call TRBD2 (5 bases). In DNA form, the CDR3 reads TGTGCCAGCAGCCAAGCCGGAGGAAGAGTGGATACGCAGTATTTT. It specifies CASSQAGGRVDTQYF.